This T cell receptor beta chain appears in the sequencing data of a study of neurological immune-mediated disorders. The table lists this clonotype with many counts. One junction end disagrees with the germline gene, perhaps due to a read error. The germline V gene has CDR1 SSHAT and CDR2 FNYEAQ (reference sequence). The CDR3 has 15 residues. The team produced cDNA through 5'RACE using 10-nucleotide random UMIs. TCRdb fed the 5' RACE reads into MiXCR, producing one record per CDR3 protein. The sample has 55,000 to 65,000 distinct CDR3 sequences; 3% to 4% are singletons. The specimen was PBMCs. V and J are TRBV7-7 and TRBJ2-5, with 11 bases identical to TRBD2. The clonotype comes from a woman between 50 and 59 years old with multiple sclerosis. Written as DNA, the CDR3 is TGTGCTAGCAGCTGGGGGACTAGCGGAGAAGAGACCCAGTACTTC. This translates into CASSWGTSGEETQYF.